This T cell receptor (beta chain) was obtained from a study of graft-versus-host responses after intestinal transplantation (dated by TCRdb to the early 2020s). The study in broad terms: The transplants that recipients got were multivisceral, liver-intestinal, or isolated intestinal. All recipients received anti-thymocyte globulin induction followed by maintenance tacrolimus and steroids for two to four years. After intestinal transplantation, graft-versus-host and host-versus-graft alloreactive T cell clones were followed in the graft, circulation and bone marrow using bulk TCR-beta CDR3 sequencing. To identify alloreactive clones, pre-transplant mixed lymphocyte reaction products were sequenced and compared with unstimulated pre-transplant donor and recipient T cells. A cohort of under 30 intestinal transplant recipients, including one retransplant, was enrolled, and a few patients lacking pretransplant specimens were excluded. A peak of at least 4% donor T cells among recipient peripheral blood mononuclear cells was the definition used for donor T cell macrochimerism. Rather than being sequenced by the commercial service, samples from a few later patients were sequenced in-house on an Illumina MiSeq and processed with MiXCR. What the study reported, not specific to this receptor: GvH clones turned up in recipient bone marrow, with some appearing earlier in ileal mucosa or blood, a pattern consistent with an intestinal mucosal origin. Early after transplant, peak levels of circulating GvH clones were associated with declines in HvG clones. In the allografts of patients with donor T cell macrochimerism, GvH to HvG T cell clonal ratios were high. The conclusions were limited by the relatively low number and heterogeneity of the intestinal transplant patients.

The time point label, as the study defines it: cells obtained before transplantation from donor or recipient. CD3+CD4+ and CD3+CD8+ populations were FACS-sorted from unstimulated pre-transplant donor and recipient cells taken from spleen or lymph nodes. Comment on this clone: No cognate antigen has been identified for it. The input lacks base qualities; no much larger clone sits a single base away.

Libraries came from the immunoSEQ multiplex PCR assay. For most patients, genomic DNA was isolated using the Qiagen DNeasy Blood and Tissue Kit and was shipped frozen to Adaptive Biotechnologies for TCR sequencing. For most patients, high-throughput TCR-beta CDR3 sequencing of genomic DNA was performed by Adaptive Biotechnologies. The source study handled its data this way. TCR sequencing data for some 19 patients were retrieved from Adaptive's ImmunoSEQ software; a few other patients were processed with MiXCR and VDJtools. To correct CD4 versus CD8 sorting errors, sequences present in both subsets at a frequency ratio below 5:1 were removed. CDR3 nucleotide sequences shared between donor and recipient were removed because the origin of such sequences could not be assigned. Alloreactive clones required at least 2-fold expansion over unstimulated cells and minimum CFSE-low frequency of 0.002% (template counts) or 0.001% (read counts). Clones detected in sequenced pre-transplant spleen, lymph node, or MLR CFSE-low populations of the donor or recipient were defined as mappable. Cumulative frequency of alloreactive clones was calculated as a percentage of all sequences weighted by copy number. Not all clones reach the TCRdb copy of this immuneACCESS table, which keeps in-frame sequences only. Checked studies attribute under half of the gap to unresolved V genes and leave the rest unexplained. The DNA gave D and trimming, while V, J and clone size come from that table. The sample data list approximately 110,000 clones, and just over 90% of these were observed just once. The top ten clonotypes cover approximately 0.25% of the sample.

Ends trimmed: V by 4 bases, J by 2 bases; bases unmatched to a gene: 6. The CDR3 contains 15 residues, cysteine and phenylalanine counted. Kept here is only the CDR3 DNA, which spans 45 bases and is read in frame from base 1. Looking up the germline V gene yields CDR1 WSHSY and CDR2 SAAADI. The source material was unstimulated CD4+ T cells sorted from spleen or lymph node cells, sampled before transplant. The sequence joins TRBV10-2 to TRBJ2-3; 7 of the junction bases match TRBD1. This TCR was recovered from a human donor who was the organ donor for an intestinal transplant. The CDR3 protein: CASSGDRAHTDTQYF. The DNA sequence reads TGCGCCAGCAGTGGAGACAGGGCACACACAGATACGCAGTATTTT.